The 16 T cell receptor beta chains reported below all come from one sample, sequenced in a study of response to subunit inactivated influenza vaccine. TCRdb recomputed calls from the RT-PCR reads with MiXCR, one row per CDR3 protein. The sample lists over 400,000 distinct CDR3 sequences; 9.5% to 12% were seen once. The specimen was PBMCs from blood, collected 45 days after vaccination. These receptors originate from a man aged 50-59 years who received an inactivated influenza vaccine.

This rearrangement joins TRBV10-3 to TRBJ2-7; 7 nucleotides align to TRBD1. CDR3 length: 15 residues. Germline trimming cut 5 bases from V and 1 base from J; bases unmatched to any gene: 8. The germline CDR1 and CDR2 sequences are ENHRY and SYGVKD. The CDR3 loop is CAISLETGRSYEQYF. The DNA of the CDR3 is TGTGCCATCAGTCTGGAGACAGGGCGTTCCTACGAGCAGTACTTC.

This clonotype was seen many times. V gene TRBV7-2 combines with J gene TRBJ2-2; D gene ambiguous. Trimming pared 2 bases from V and 1 base from J, leaving 5 bases between. Germline assignment: CDR1 SGHTA and CDR2 FQGNSA. This CDR3 is 14 amino acids long. Written as DNA, the CDR3 is TGTGCCAGCAGCTTATATAGGAACACCGGGGAGCTGTTTTTT. Protein product: CASSLYRNTGELFF.

This clonotype showed up just a few times. The V call is TRBV6-1, the J call TRBJ2-1; 9 bases line up with TRBD2. Germline assignment: CDR1 MNHNS and CDR2 SASEGT. V shed 2 bases, J shed 3 bases, and the junction held 5 bases outside the gene matches. This CDR3 comprises 16 residues. The CDR3 DNA reads as TGTGCCAGCAGTGAATTAGCGGGGGTCTTCTACAATGAGCAGTTCTTC. Its translation: CASSELAGVFYNEQFF.

The CDR3 region is CASSQDTSGAYEQYF. CDR3 in DNA: TGTGCCAGCAGCCAAGACACTAGCGGGGCTTACGAGCAGTACTTC. This chain uses TRBV3-1 with TRBJ2-7; 10 bases align to TRBD2. Germline assignment: CDR1 LGHDT and CDR2 YNNKEL (reference sequence). V was clipped by 0 bases and J by 4 bases; unmatched bases: 3. The CDR3 is 15 amino acids.

This clonotype was seen at least ten times. This chain uses TRBV29-1 with TRBJ2-5, with D possibly TRBD2 on 5 matching bases. Per the germline V gene, CDR1 is SQVTM and CDR2 is ANQGSEA. V lost 2 bases to trimming and J lost 1 base, with 8 bases between them. The CDR3 is 13 residues long. The CDR3 DNA sequence: TGCAGCGTTGAACGAGGGCTCCAAGAGACCCAGTACTTC. Its translation: CSVERGLQETQYF.

The chain joins TRBV5-1 to TRBJ2-7; 12 bases are a match to TRBD1. From germline, CDR1 is SGHRS and CDR2 YFSETQ. The CDR3 covers 19 residues. Trimming at V came to 0 bases and at J to 0 bases, leaving 10 bases not matched to a gene. CDR3 DNA sequence: TGCGCCAGCAGCTTGGTCGGGACAGGGGGCGTCGGGGGCTCCTACGAGCAGTACTTC. Translation gives CASSLVGTGGVGGSYEQYF.

This sequence joins TRBV29-1 and TRBJ2-2; weak D call: TRBD2 (6 bases). The germline V gene has CDR1 SQVTM and CDR2 ANQGSEA. V lost 7 bases and J 6 bases, leaving 15 bases between the germline ends. CDR3 length: 13 residues. This chain's CDR3 is CSAAVLAPGELFF. CDR3 sequence (DNA): TGCAGCGCCGCGGTGCTAGCGCCCGGGGAGCTGTTTTTT.

This clonotype was picked up a small number of times. This chain uses TRBV6-1 with TRBJ2-1, with D possibly being TRBD2 (5 bases). CDR1 MNHNS and CDR2 SASEGT come from the germline V gene. Trimming cost V 8 bases and J 3 bases, with 14 bases left between them. The CDR3 has 14 residues. The CDR3 spells CASGRGSSYNEQFF. The CDR3 DNA sequence: TGTGCCAGCGGCAGAGGGAGCAGCTACAATGAGCAGTTCTTC.

This clonotype was counted only a few times. CDR3: CASSLWANQPQHF. CDR3 sequence (DNA): TGTGCCAGCAGTTTGTGGGCCAATCAGCCCCAGCATTTT. This chain links TRBV27 with TRBJ1-5; D gene ambiguous. V dropped 3 bases and J dropped 3 bases, with 6 bases sitting between them. Germline CDR1 MNHEY, CDR2 SMNVEV (reference sequence). This CDR3 contains 13 residues.

This clonotype was observed a few times. The chain joins TRBV5-1 to TRBJ1-1, with 9 bases aligning to TRBD1. Trimming took 5 bases from V and 0 from J; bases not matched to a gene: 11. This CDR3 has 17 amino acids. Germline-derived CDR1 and CDR2 are SGHRS and YFSETQ. The CDR3 DNA follows: TGCGCCAGCAGGGAGGACAGGGGACGATCCATGAACACTGAAGCTTTCTTT. Residues: CASREDRGRSMNTEAFF.

This clonotype has a handful of counts. This chain connects TRBV4-3 to TRBJ2-4; TRBD2 matches 12 bases. J lost 0 bases, V lost 0 bases, and 3 bases had no gene match. Germline V lookup: CDR1 LGHNA, CDR2 YSLEER. The CDR3 contains 18 residues. The CDR3 sequence is CASSQETSGGLAKNIQYF. CDR3 DNA: TGCGCCAGCAGCCAAGAGACTAGCGGGGGATTAGCCAAAAACATTCAGTACTTC.

In this sample, this clonotype turned up a few times. This sequence joins TRBV7-9 and TRBJ2-2; D gene uncertain. The CDR3 runs to 14 residues. V shed 3 bases and J shed 2 bases, with 7 bases lying between them. Looked up from germline, CDR1 is SEHNR and CDR2 is FQNEAQ (reference sequence). CDR3 amino acids: CASSFLPNTGELFF. Here the CDR3 DNA reads TGTGCCAGCAGCTTCCTACCAAACACCGGGGAGCTGTTTTTT. The whole variable domain, filled in from reference TRBV7-9 and TRBJ2-2, reads DTGVSQNPRHKITKRGQNVTFRCDPISEHNRLYWYRQTLGQGPEFLTYFQNEAQLEKSRLLSDRFSAERPKGSFSTLEIQRTEQGDSAMYLCASSFLPNTGELFFGEGSRLTVL.

This clonotype has a handful of counts. V and J are TRBV12-3 or TRBV12-4 and TRBJ2-1; D not resolved. This CDR3 has 15 amino acids. Trimming shortened V by 3 bases and J by 0 bases, and 9 bases separated the two germline ends. The CDR3 coding sequence is TGTGCCAGCAGTTTCGCACTCACCTCCTACAATGAGCAGTTCTTC. It yields the protein CASSFALTSYNEQFF.

The chain has TRBV6-6 and TRBJ2-5; the D gene could be TRBD1 or TRBD2 (5 bases each). This CDR3 spans 13 amino acids. CDR1 is MNHNY, CDR2 SVGAGI, per germline (reference sequence). Trimming took off 8 bases at V and 5 bases at J, with 15 bases between the two ends. This CDR3 is CASGTYGKETQYF. Here the CDR3 DNA reads TGTGCCAGCGGGACGTACGGGAAGGAGACCCAGTACTTC.

CDR3 in amino acids: CASSKGRSVNTEAFF. The CDR3 DNA follows: TGCGCCAGCAGTAAGGGAAGATCGGTGAACACTGAAGCTTTCTTT. The chain carries TRBV5-1 and TRBJ1-1; D is uncertain. V was shortened by 5 bases and J by 0 bases, with 14 bases between the two germline ends. Germline values: CDR1 SGHRS, CDR2 YFSETQ. This CDR3 has 15 amino acids.

This rearrangement joins TRBV5-6 to TRBJ2-3; 8 bases match TRBD2. The CDR3 totals 17 residues. CDR1 is SGHDT, CDR2 YYEEEE, per germline. Trimming took 1 base from V and 6 from J; bases not matched to a gene: 13. The CDR3 loop is CASSLFLAGTRLDTQYF. The CDR3 nucleotides are TGTGCCAGCAGCTTGTTCTTAGCGGGGACCCGCCTGGATACGCAGTATTTT.